The 18 T cell receptor beta chains reported below all come from one sample, sequenced in a study of T-cell reconstitution after alpha-beta-depleted transplantation in children. Library preparation (for TCRbeta) was performed with unique molecular identifiers. TCRdb itself ran the PCR reads through MiXCR, one entry per CDR3 protein. The table shows fewer than 120,000 distinct CDR3 sequences, with about 9.3% occurring only once. Sequencing used PBMCs from the stem cell graft donor, obtained from the stem cell graft. The receptor set was obtained from a human donor who donated a stem cell graft to a child with acute lymphoblastic leukemia.

Many counts were recorded for this clonotype. The rearrangement joins TRBV29-1 to TRBJ1-2, with no clear D. The CDR3 length is 15 residues. Germline V gene lookup returns CDR1 SQVTM and CDR2 ANQGSEA. Between the trimmed V and J ends, which lost 4 bases and 4 bases, there was a span of 19 bases. The DNA of the CDR3 is TGCAGCGTTGGGAAGCACTCTTTTCGGGGCTATGGCTACACCTTC. This translates into CSVGKHSFRGYGYTF.

This clonotype was picked up many times. This chain uses TRBV7-2 with TRBJ2-7, with 9 bases matching TRBD1. There are 15 residues in the CDR3. Germline V lookup: CDR1 SGHTA, CDR2 FQGNSA. After removal of 5 bases from V and 4 bases from J, the junction contained 9 bases not matched to a gene. CDR3: CASSRDRVKAYEQYF. CDR3 in DNA: TGTGCCAGCAGCCGGGACAGGGTGAAAGCTTACGAGCAGTACTTC. Complete variable domain (other parts from reference TRBV7-2 and TRBJ2-7): GAGVSQSPSNKVTEKGKDVELRCDPISGHTALYWYRQSLGQGLEFLIYFQGNSAPDKSGLPSDRFSAERTGGSVSTLTIQRTQQEDSAVYLCASSRDRVKAYEQYFGPGTRLTVT.

In the case of this clonotype: A single base separates this from a much larger clone, so it may be a read error. The chain has TRBV10-2 and TRBJ1-2; maybe TRBD1 (5 bases). Germline CDR1 reads WSHSY; CDR2 reads SAAADI. The V gene lost 0 bases and the J gene lost 3 bases, with 8 bases spanning the gap. This CDR3 is 14 amino acids long. CDR3 sequence reads: CASSESGAHYGYTF. Here the CDR3 DNA reads TGCGCCAGCAGTGAGTCTGGGGCTCACTATGGCTACACCTTC.

The sample holds many counts of this clonotype. The chain couples TRBV12-3 or TRBV12-4 to TRBJ1-1; D unclear. This CDR3 is built from 14 residues. Trimming left V 0 bases short and J 6 bases short, with 11 bases between. The CDR3 DNA sequence: TGTGCCAGCAGTTTAGCACACGGGGTCTCTGAAGCTTTCTTT. Translated: CASSLAHGVSEAFF.

This clonotype was seen at least ten times. The chain is built from TRBV6-5 and TRBJ2-2; maybe TRBD1 (6 bases). The V end was cut by 0 bases, the J end by 1 base, with 15 bases between. The CDR3 spans 18 residues. Germline CDR1 reads MNHEY; CDR2 reads SVGAGI. The CDR3 is CASSYSSFGQMNTGELFF. DNA for the CDR3: TGTGCCAGCAGTTACTCGAGCTTTGGACAGATGAACACCGGGGAGCTGTTTTTT.

In regard to this clonotype: This may be a read error, as it is one base from a much larger clone. This rearrangement joins TRBV5-5 to TRBJ2-2; D gene unclear. V dropped 3 bases and J dropped 5 bases, with 14 bases sitting between them. The CDR3 totals 15 residues. From germline, CDR1 is SGHKS and CDR2 YYEKEE (reference sequence). The CDR3 DNA reads TGTGCCAGCAGCTACATGAACATAGATACCGGGGAGCTGTTTTTT. It yields the protein CASSYMNIDTGELFF.

This clonotype was picked up many times. This chain joins TRBV28 and TRBJ2-3; 13 bases are a match to TRBD2. The CDR3 has 17 residues. Germline CDR1 is MDHEN and CDR2 is SYDVKM. Trimming at V came to 6 bases and at J to 6 bases, leaving 12 bases not matched to a gene. CDR3 protein: CASRQPGLAGNEDTQYF. The CDR3 DNA reads as TGTGCCAGCAGACAACCGGGACTAGCGGGGAACGAGGATACGCAGTATTTT.

There are many counts of this clonotype. J is TRBJ2-1 and V is TRBV7-3, with D hard to call. Germline V gene sequence: CDR1 SGHTA, CDR2 FQGTGA. There are 11 residues in the CDR3. Trimming cost V 2 bases and J 13 bases, with 9 bases left between them. CDR3 in amino acids: CASSLGSSQFF. The CDR3 bases are TGTGCCAGCAGCTTAGGTTCGTCTCAGTTCTTC.

This clonotype has at least ten counts. The chain has TRBV7-6 and TRBJ1-6; D may be TRBD1 (6 bases). The CDR3 sequence is 14 residues long. V was cut by 1 base and J by 10 bases, with 11 bases left in between. Germline CDR1 is SGHVS and CDR2 is FNYEAQ. Here the CDR3 DNA reads TGTGCCAGCAGCTTAGAGACAGGACAATCACCCCTCCACTTT. It is translated as CASSLETGQSPLHF.

This clonotype was found many times. The chain is built from TRBV4-3 and TRBJ2-6; D is unresolved. Germline V gene sequence: CDR1 LGHNA, CDR2 YSLEER. The CDR3 extends over 17 amino acids. Between the trimmed V and J ends, which lost 0 bases and 0 bases, there was a span of 9 bases. CDR3 nucleotides: TGCGCCAGCAGCCAAGAGGCTCTGCTCTCTGGGGCCAACGTCCTGACTTTC. Translated, it gives CASSQEALLSGANVLTF.

This clonotype has at least ten counts. The V and J genes are TRBV6-2 or TRBV6-3 and TRBJ1-1; 7 positions agree with TRBD1. The CDR3 covers 14 residues. Germline loops: CDR1 MNHEY, CDR2 SVGEGT. V dropped 6 bases and J dropped 4; count of bases not matched to a gene: 8. The CDR3 DNA reads TGTGCCAGCAGGACGACAGGGAAGGGCACTGAAGCTTTCTTT. This codes for CASRTTGKGTEAFF.

This clonotype was counted ten times or more. The chain is built from TRBV12-3 or TRBV12-4 and TRBJ2-1; 12 bases match TRBD2. This CDR3 is built from 18 residues. V lost 2 bases, J lost 6 bases, and 11 bases stayed unmatched. The CDR3 sequence is CASSLFRWLTSGSNEQFF. The CDR3 DNA follows: TGTGCCAGCAGTTTATTTAGGTGGCTGACTAGCGGGAGCAATGAGCAGTTCTTC.

This clonotype was seen many times. The chain recombines TRBV7-9 with TRBJ2-2; 7 nucleotides line up with TRBD2. Losses at the gene ends were 5 bases for V and 1 base for J; bases not matched to a gene: 4. The CDR3 runs to 15 residues. The V gene's germline CDR1 is SEHNR and CDR2 FQNEAQ (reference sequence). CDR3 nucleotide sequence: TGTGCCAGCAGCCCCCTAGCGGAGAACACCGGGGAGCTGTTTTTT. Its protein is CASSPLAENTGELFF. The full variable domain, completed using reference TRBV7-9 and TRBJ2-2, is DTGVSQNPRHKITKRGQNVTFRCDPISEHNRLYWYRQTLGQGPEFLTYFQNEAQLEKSRLLSDRFSAERPKGSFSTLEIQRTEQGDSAMYLCASSPLAENTGELFFGEGSRLTVL.

Notes on this clonotype: A junction end diverges from the germline sequence, so it may reflect a read error. In DNA form, the CDR3 reads TGTGCCAGCAGCGGGATTTGGACTAGCGGGAGGGCAGATACGCAGTATTTC. Protein: CASSGIWTSGRADTQYF. This chain links TRBV7-6 with TRBJ2-3; 15 bases map to TRBD2. The length of the CDR3 is 17 residues. Germline assignment: CDR1 SGHVS and CDR2 FNYEAQ.

This clonotype has a count of ten or more. Here the CDR3 reads CASSLETRSPLHF. The DNA for the CDR3 is TGCGCCAGCAGCTTGGAAACGCGTTCACCCCTCCACTTT. The rearrangement joins TRBV5-1 to TRBJ1-6, with no clear D. The CDR3 covers 13 residues. Trimming took 0 bases from V and 9 from J, leaving 7 bases between them. Germline V CDR1 and CDR2: SGHRS, YFSETQ.

Ten or more counts support this clonotype. The rearrangement links TRBV5-1 to TRBJ2-7; 10 nucleotides align to TRBD1. The J segment lost 4 bases and the V segment lost 4 bases, leaving 8 bases of the junction unmatched. Germline V gene sequence: CDR1 SGHRS, CDR2 YFSETQ. CDR3 length: 15 amino acids. This chain's CDR3 is CASSDYRDRGYEQYF. The CDR3 bases are TGCGCCAGCAGCGATTACCGGGACAGGGGATACGAGCAGTACTTC. The full variable domain, rest sourced from reference TRBV5-1 and TRBJ2-7, is KAGVTQTPRYLIKTRGQQVTLSCSPISGHRSVSWYQQTPGQGLQFLFEYFSETQRNKGNFPGRFSGRQFSNSRSEMNVSTLELGDSALYLCASSDYRDRGYEQYFGPGTRLTVT.

This clonotype has only one observation. The final CDR3 position lacks the conserved phenylalanine or tryptophan, pointing to a likely read error. V gene TRBV7-2 combines with J gene TRBJ2-5, with no clear D. Germline V gives CDR1 SGHTA, CDR2 FQGNSA. This CDR3 is 13 amino acids long. V was trimmed by 5 bases and J by 1 base, leaving 8 bases between them. The CDR3 DNA reads as TGTGCCAGCAGCCCTCTTCTCCAAGAGACCCAGTACATC. This encodes CASSPLLQETQYI.

The chain recombines TRBV25-1 with TRBJ2-3; D not certain. The CDR3 is 14 amino acids. Trimming removed 1 base from V and 1 base from J, with 6 bases in between. Germline V gene sequence: CDR1 MGHDK, CDR2 SYGVNS. In DNA, the CDR3 is TGTGCCAGCAGTGAATTTTCCGGCACAGATACGCAGTATTTT. It specifies CASSEFSGTDTQYF.